Listed here are 21 T cell receptor beta chains from one sample, sequenced in a study of blood T cells in healthy people across ages. Primers used in a second PCR of about 6 to 12 cycles were a sample-barcoded 5' primer and a J-beta primer mix. Each CDR3 protein gets one entry after TCRdb re-called the 5' RACE reads with MiXCR. The data hold some 1.8 million distinct CDR3 sequences, with more than 35% observed a single time. The sequencing sample was made of blood. These receptors came from a human donor in good health.

The genes are TRBV6-2 or TRBV6-3 and TRBJ2-3; 7 positions agree with TRBD2. Looked up from germline, CDR1 is MNHEY and CDR2 is SVGEGT. The CDR3 totals 15 residues. Trimming removed 2 bases from V and 5 bases from J; junction bases left unmatched: 7. CDR3 sequence: CASSYTGGLKDTQYF. CDR3 nucleotide sequence: TGTGCCAGCAGTTACACGGGAGGCCTCAAAGATACGCAGTATTTT.

The table lists this clonotype with a few counts. The rearrangement joins TRBV19 to TRBJ1-2; no reliable D call. CDR3 length equals 13 residues. Looked up from germline, CDR1 is LNHDA and CDR2 is SQIVND (reference sequence). The germline V and J ends were trimmed by 7 bases and 0 bases, with 9 bases remaining between them. The CDR3 loop is CASIDGPNYGYTF. The CDR3 DNA reads TGTGCCAGTATCGACGGCCCTAACTATGGCTACACCTTC.

The rearrangement uses TRBV7-2 and TRBJ2-1, with D possibly matching TRBD1 (6 bases). The germline V and J ends were trimmed by 5 bases and 5 bases, with 16 bases remaining between them. Looked up from germline, CDR1 is SGHTA and CDR2 is FQGNSA. The CDR3 sequence is 15 residues long. This chain's CDR3 is CASSRGQMTNNEQFF. For the CDR3, the DNA is TGTGCCAGCAGCAGGGGACAAATGACCAACAATGAGCAGTTCTTC. Full variable domain (remainder filled in from reference TRBV7-2 and TRBJ2-1): GAGVSQSPSNKVTEKGKDVELRCDPISGHTALYWYRQSLGQGLEFLIYFQGNSAPDKSGLPSDRFSAERTGGSVSTLTIQRTQQEDSAVYLCASSRGQMTNNEQFFGPGTRLTVL.

This clonotype has only a few counts. V gene TRBV7-8 combines with J gene TRBJ1-5; D unresolved. V was trimmed by 1 base and J by 0 bases, leaving 10 bases between them. The CDR3 sequence is 16 residues long. In germline, CDR1 is SGHVS, CDR2 FQNEAQ. As DNA, the CDR3 is TGTGCCAGCAGCTTAGTCGTAGGAATTAGCAATCAGCCCCAGCATTTT. Its protein is CASSLVVGISNQPQHF. The variable domain in full, completed from reference TRBV7-8 and TRBJ1-5, reads GAGVSQSPRYKVAKRGQDVALRCDPISGHVSLFWYQQALGQGPEFLTYFQNEAQLDKSGLPSDRFFAERPEGSVSTLKIQRTQQEDSAVYLCASSLVVGISNQPQHFGDGTRLSIL.

This chain links TRBV15 with TRBJ2-7; 7 bases fit TRBD2. Germline V CDR1 and CDR2: LNHNV, YYDKDF (reference sequence). V lost 0 bases and J lost 2; bases outside the gene matches: 4. CDR3 length: 15 residues. CDR3 DNA: TGTGCCACCAGCAGAGAAGGGGAGGGACCCTACGAGCAGTACTTC. Translating it yields CATSREGEGPYEQYF. Full variable domain (remainder filled in from reference TRBV15 and TRBJ2-7): DAMVIQNPRYQVTQFGKPVTLSCSQTLNHNVMYWYQQKSSQAPKLLFHYYDKDFNNEADTPDNFQSRRPNTSFCFLDIRSPGLGDTAMYLCATSREGEGPYEQYFGPGTRLTVT.

This clonotype was detected a few times. J is TRBJ1-2 and V is TRBV6-5, with 9 bases identical to TRBD1. V trimming: 3 bases; J trimming: 2 bases; junction bases outside the gene matches: 4. Germline lookup yields CDR1 MNHEY and CDR2 SVGAGI. The CDR3 is 15 amino acids. In DNA form, the CDR3 reads TGTGCCAGCAGTTATACGGGACAGGGAAACTATGGCTACACCTTC. It yields the protein CASSYTGQGNYGYTF.

This clonotype was seen a handful of times. The junction departs from germline at one end; a sequencing error may be responsible. The gene calls are TRBV2 and TRBJ2-7; D might be TRBD1 or TRBD2, each matching 5 bases. Germline CDR1 reads SNHLY; CDR2 reads FYNNEI. The CDR3 sequence is 14 residues long. CDR3 coding DNA: TGTGCCGGCAGAGAACCCGGGACGGGTTACGAGCAGTACTTC. This gives the protein CAGREPGTGYEQYF.

This clonotype was recorded once. The chain uses TRBV9 and TRBJ2-2; 7 bases line up with TRBD2. This CDR3 region has 17 residues. V was pared by 0 bases and J by 1 base, with 6 bases of the junction left unmatched. Germline-derived CDR1 and CDR2 are SGDLS and YYNGEE. The DNA of the CDR3 is TGTGCCAGCAGCGTAGGCCTAGCGGATCGGAACACCGGGGAGCTGTTTTTT. This translates into CASSVGLADRNTGELFF.

This clonotype was recorded a few times. V gene TRBV4-3 combines with J gene TRBJ1-5; D is uncertain. The V and J ends lost 1 base and 7 bases respectively, with 11 bases between them. CDR1 and CDR2 (germline): LGHNA, YSLEER. CDR3 length: 14 amino acids. For the CDR3, the DNA is TGCGCCAGCAGCCAAGGGGCAGCGGGGCAGCCCCAGCATTTT. It specifies CASSQGAAGQPQHF.

This sequence joins TRBV11-3 and TRBJ2-5, with D perhaps TRBD1 (5 bases). Germline assignment: CDR1 SGHNT and CDR2 YENEEA. V was shortened by 1 base and J by 0 bases, with 9 bases between the two germline ends. CDR3 size: 15 residues. The CDR3 region has the DNA TGTGCCAGCAGCTTAGGACAGCCATACCAAGAGACCCAGTACTTC. Amino acids: CASSLGQPYQETQYF.

The CDR3 DNA follows: TGTGCCAGCAGCTCCTCGGGGACAGGGTACGAGCAGTACTTC. It is translated as CASSSSGTGYEQYF. The chain uses TRBV7-2 and TRBJ2-7; TRBD1 matches at 9 bases. Germline lookup yields CDR1 SGHTA and CDR2 FQGNSA. Trimming removed 4 bases from V and 4 bases from J; junction bases left unmatched: 5. The CDR3 extends over 14 amino acids.

The table lists this clonotype with a few counts. The rearrangement links TRBV9 to TRBJ1-1; no firm D call. CDR1 SGDLS and CDR2 YYNGEE come from the germline V gene. The V end was cut by 0 bases, the J end by 2 bases, with 5 bases between. CDR3 length: 13 amino acids. CDR3 in amino acids: CASSVATNTEAFF. The CDR3 DNA reads as TGTGCCAGCAGCGTAGCCACAAACACTGAAGCTTTCTTT. Supplemented by reference TRBV9 and TRBJ1-1, the full variable domain reads DSGVTQTPKHLITATGQRVTLRCSPRSGDLSVYWYQQSLDQGLQFLIQYYNGEERAKGNILERFSAQQFPDLHSELNLSSLELGDSALYFCASSVATNTEAFFGQGTRLTVV.

The chain combines TRBV11-2 with TRBJ2-3; D not resolved. Trimming cost V 3 bases and J 8 bases, with 3 bases left between them. Germline V gives CDR1 SGHAT, CDR2 FQNNGV. This CDR3 is 10 amino acids long. The CDR3 DNA is TGTGCCAGCAGCTTGGTTACGCAGTATTTT. It is translated as CASSLVTQYF.

The J gene is TRBJ1-2, the V gene TRBV9, with no clear D. This CDR3 has 14 amino acids. The germline gives CDR1 SGDLS, CDR2 YYNGEE. V dropped 5 bases and J dropped 0 bases, with 11 bases sitting between them. The CDR3 sequence: CASRKDGTNYGYTF. For the CDR3, the DNA is TGTGCCAGCAGAAAGGACGGAACTAACTATGGCTACACCTTC.

This chain joins TRBV7-9 and TRBJ2-7; the D is unclear. The germline CDR1 and CDR2 sequences are SEHNR and FQNEAQ (reference sequence). This CDR3 has 19 residues. The V and J ends lost 4 bases and 3 bases respectively, with 28 bases between them. DNA of the CDR3: TGTGCCAGCAGCTCTTCTTTGAGTAATAAAGGGATCCTCTACTACGAGCAGTACTTC. It encodes CASSSSLSNKGILYYEQYF.

V is TRBV11-2 and J is TRBJ1-2, with 7 bases fitting TRBD1. The V gene end was trimmed by 5 bases and the J gene end by 0 bases; junction bases not matched to a gene: 12. In germline, CDR1 is SGHAT, CDR2 FQNNGV. CDR3 length equals 17 residues. In DNA, the CDR3 is TGTGCCAGCAGCCCTATAAAACAGGGGAAGGCTAACTATGGCTACACCTTC. Protein: CASSPIKQGKANYGYTF.

The V call is TRBV29-1, the J call TRBJ1-2; D perhaps matches TRBD1 (6 bases). V was pared by 6 bases and J by 14 bases, with 25 bases between. Germline V gives CDR1 SQVTM, CDR2 ANQGSEA. The CDR3 spans 13 residues. The CDR3 sequence is CSVERTDLLARTF. In DNA form, the CDR3 reads TGCAGCGTCGAAAGGACAGATCTCTTGGCAAGGACCTTC.

The table lists this clonotype with many counts. The genes are TRBV4-2 and TRBJ2-5, with 8 bases lining up with TRBD1. The CDR3 is made up of 15 amino acids. V gave up 5 bases and J gave up 5 bases; unmatched junction bases: 10. Germline CDR1 and CDR2: LGHNA and YNFKEQ. For the CDR3, the DNA is TGTGCCAGCAGCGTAAGACAGGGGTTGCCGGAGACCCAGTACTTC. It is translated as CASSVRQGLPETQYF.

In this sample, this clonotype turned up a few times. This rearrangement joins TRBV10-3 to TRBJ2-5; D perhaps matches TRBD1 (5 bases). This CDR3 spans 14 amino acids. V lost 3 bases to trimming and J lost 0 bases, with 8 bases between them. Germline-derived CDR1 and CDR2 are ENHRY and SYGVKD. As DNA, the CDR3 is TGTGCCATCAGTGATCAGGGAAACCAAGAGACCCAGTACTTC. Translation gives CAISDQGNQETQYF.

This clonotype was recorded a few times. The V gene is TRBV29-1, the J gene TRBJ1-4, with 8 positions matching TRBD1. CDR1 and CDR2 from the germline V gene are SQVTM and ANQGSEA. V lost 4 bases to trimming and J lost 0 bases; unmatched junction nucleotides: 4. The CDR3 runs 15 residues. The CDR3, as DNA: TGCAGCGTTGCCGGGACAGGAGCAACTAATGAAAAACTGTTTTTT. Amino acid sequence: CSVAGTGATNEKLFF. Full variable domain (remainder filled in from reference TRBV29-1 and TRBJ1-4): SAVISQKPSRDICQRGTSLTIQCQVDSQVTMMFWYRQQPGQSLTLIATANQGSEATYESGFVIDKFPISRPNLTFSTLTVSNMSPEDSSIYLCSVAGTGATNEKLFFGSGTQLSVL.

This clonotype was detected only a few times. A junction end diverges from the germline sequence, so it may reflect a read error. The chain employs TRBV29-1 and TRBJ2-1; D may match TRBD1 or TRBD2 (5 bases each). This CDR3 has 15 residues. The germline V gene has CDR1 SQVTM and CDR2 ANQGSEA. The CDR3 here is CSASSGTGSYNGQFF. The CDR3 DNA is TGCAGCGCATCGTCCGGGACGGGCTCCTACAATGGGCAGTTCTTC.